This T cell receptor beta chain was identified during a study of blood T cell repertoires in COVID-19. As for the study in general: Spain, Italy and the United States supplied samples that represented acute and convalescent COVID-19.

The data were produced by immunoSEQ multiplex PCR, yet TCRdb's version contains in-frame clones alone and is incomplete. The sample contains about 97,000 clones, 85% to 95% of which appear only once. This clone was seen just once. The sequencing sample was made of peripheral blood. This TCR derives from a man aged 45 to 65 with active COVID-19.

The CDR3 spells CASSVTSGSYEQYF. The CDR3 DNA follows: TGTGCCAGCAGCGTTACTAGCGGCTCCTACGAGCAGTACTTC. This rearrangement joins TRBV5-4 to TRBJ2-7, with 8 bases aligning to TRBD2. Looked up from germline, CDR1 is SGHNT and CDR2 is YYREEE (reference sequence). Trimming took 4 bases from V and 0 from J; bases not matched to a gene: 3. The CDR3 extends over 14 amino acids.